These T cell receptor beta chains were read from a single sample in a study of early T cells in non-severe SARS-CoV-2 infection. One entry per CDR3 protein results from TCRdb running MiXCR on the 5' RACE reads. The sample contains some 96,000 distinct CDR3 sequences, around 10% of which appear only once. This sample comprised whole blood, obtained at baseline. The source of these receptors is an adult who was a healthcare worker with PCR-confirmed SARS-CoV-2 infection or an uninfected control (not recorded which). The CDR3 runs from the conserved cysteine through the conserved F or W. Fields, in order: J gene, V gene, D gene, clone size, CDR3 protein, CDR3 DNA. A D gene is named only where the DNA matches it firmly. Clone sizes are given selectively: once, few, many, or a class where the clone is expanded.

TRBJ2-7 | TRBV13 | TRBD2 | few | CASSLRLSGGAKSYEQYF | TGTGCCAGCAGCCTCAGACTTAGCGGGGGGGCCAAGTCATACGAGCAGTACTTC
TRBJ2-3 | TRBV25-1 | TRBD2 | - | CASLRLAGDSTDTQYF | TGTGCCAGCCTCAGACTAGCGGGGGATAGCACAGATACGCAGTATTTT
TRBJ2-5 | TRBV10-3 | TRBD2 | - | CAISNMGGSGGETQYF | TGTGCCATCAGTAATATGGGGGGGAGCGGGGGAGAGACCCAGTACTTC
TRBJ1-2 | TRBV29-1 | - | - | CSVRDIANYGYTF | TGCAGCGTCCGGGATATCGCTAACTATGGCTACACCTTC
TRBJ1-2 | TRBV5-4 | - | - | CASSLDSRIANYGYTF | TGTGCCAGCAGCTTGGACAGCCGAATAGCTAACTATGGCTACACCTTC
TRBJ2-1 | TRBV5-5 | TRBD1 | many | CASSVGQGYNEQFF | TGTGCCAGCAGCGTGGGACAGGGCTACAATGAGCAGTTCTTC
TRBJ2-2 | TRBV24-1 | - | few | CATSDRLARFTGELFF | TGTGCCACCAGTGATCGCCTAGCCAGATTCACCGGGGAGCTGTTTTTT
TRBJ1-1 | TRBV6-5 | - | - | CASYLETEAFF | TGTGCCAGCTATCTTGAGACTGAAGCTTTCTTT
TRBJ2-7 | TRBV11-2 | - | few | CASSLGVTYEQYF | TGTGCCAGCAGCTTGGGGGTTACCTACGAGCAGTACTTC
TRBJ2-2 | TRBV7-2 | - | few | CASTLSSANTGELFF | TGTGCCAGCACCCTAAGTTCAGCGAACACCGGGGAGCTGTTTTTT
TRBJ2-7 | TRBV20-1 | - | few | CSARELPSYEQYF | TGCAGTGCTAGAGAACTTCCCTCCTACGAGCAGTACTTC
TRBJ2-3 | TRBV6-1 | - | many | CASSIDSGDTQYF | TGTGCCAGCAGCATAGACAGTGGAGATACGCAGTATTTT
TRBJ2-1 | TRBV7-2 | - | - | CASSDDWNNEQFF | TGTGCCAGCAGCGACGACTGGAACAATGAGCAGTTCTTC
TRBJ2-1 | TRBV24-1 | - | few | CATSDFRTEYNEQFF | TGTGCCACCAGTGATTTCCGGACAGAGTACAATGAGCAGTTCTTC
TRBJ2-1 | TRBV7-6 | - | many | CASSSVRRGTEQFF | TGTGCCAGCAGCTCCGTAAGACGGGGGACTGAGCAGTTCTTC
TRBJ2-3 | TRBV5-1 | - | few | CASSFALIGNTQYF | TGCGCCAGCAGCTTCGCCCTGATTGGGAATACGCAGTATTTT
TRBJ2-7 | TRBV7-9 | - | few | CASSFPGAGQEQYF | TGTGCCAGCAGCTTCCCGGGGGCGGGTCAGGAGCAGTACTTC
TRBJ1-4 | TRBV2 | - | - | CASSWGTSCEKLFF | TGTGCCAGCAGTTGGGGGACTTCGTGTGAAAAACTGTTTTTT
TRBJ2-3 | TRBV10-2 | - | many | CASSSLEILTDTQYF | TGCGCCAGCAGCTCCCTAGAGATCCTAACAGATACGCAGTATTTT
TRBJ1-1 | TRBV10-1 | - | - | CASSTMPREMNTEAFF | TGCGCCAGCAGTACCATGCCCAGGGAAATGAACACTGAAGCTTTCTTT
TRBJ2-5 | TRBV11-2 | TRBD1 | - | CASSKQGAGETQYF | TGTGCCAGCAGCAAACAGGGGGCTGGAGAGACCCAGTACTTC
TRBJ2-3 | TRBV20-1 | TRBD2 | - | CSASTYLAGALNTQYF | TGCAGTGCTAGCACATATCTAGCGGGGGCTTTGAATACGCAGTATTTT
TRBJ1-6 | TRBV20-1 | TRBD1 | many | CSARDLGGQGNNSPLHF | TGCAGTGCTAGAGATCTGGGGGGACAGGGGAATAATTCACCCCTCCACTTT
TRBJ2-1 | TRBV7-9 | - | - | CASSFLAYNEQFF | TGTGCCAGCAGCTTTCTAGCGTACAATGAGCAGTTCTTC
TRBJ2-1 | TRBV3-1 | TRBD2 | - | CASSQDLLAGGPYNEQFF | TGTGCCAGCAGCCAAGATCTACTAGCGGGGGGTCCCTACAATGAGCAGTTCTTC
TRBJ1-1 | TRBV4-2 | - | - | CASSRATGLNTEAFF | TGTGCCAGCAGCCGAGCGACAGGCTTGAACACTGAAGCTTTCTTT
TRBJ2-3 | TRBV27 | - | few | CASRFSTDTQYF | TGTGCCAGCAGGTTTTCTACAGATACGCAGTATTTT
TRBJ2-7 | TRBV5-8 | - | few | CASSLDYRSSYEQYF | TGTGCCAGCAGCTTGGACTACAGGAGCTCCTACGAGCAGTACTTC
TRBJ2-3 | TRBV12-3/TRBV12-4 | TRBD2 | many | CASRIGTSVDTQYF | TGTGCCAGCAGAATCGGGACTAGCGTAGATACGCAGTATTTT
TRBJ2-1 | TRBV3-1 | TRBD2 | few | CASAPLAGVYNEQFF | TGTGCCAGCGCGCCGCTAGCGGGGGTCTACAATGAGCAGTTCTTC
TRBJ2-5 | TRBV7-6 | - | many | CASSLGGTQYF | TGTGCCAGCAGCTTAGGCGGGACCCAGTACTTC
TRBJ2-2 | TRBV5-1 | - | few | CASSSDSANTGELFF | TGCGCCAGCAGCTCGGACAGCGCGAACACCGGGGAGCTGTTTTTT
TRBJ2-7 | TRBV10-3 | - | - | CAISDPRMISPYEQYF | TGTGCCATCAGTGACCCGCGGATGATCAGTCCCTACGAGCAGTACTTC
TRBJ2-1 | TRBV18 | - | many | CASSPRQYNEQFF | TGTGCCAGCTCACCAAGACAGTACAATGAGCAGTTCTTC
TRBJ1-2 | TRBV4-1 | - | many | CASSQVYGANYGYTF | TGCGCCAGCAGCCAAGTATATGGAGCTAACTATGGCTACACCTTC
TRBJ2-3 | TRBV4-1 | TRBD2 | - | CASSQNLAAFTDTQYF | TGCGCCAGCAGCCAAAACCTAGCGGCCTTCACAGATACGCAGTATTTT
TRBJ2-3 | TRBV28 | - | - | CASSLEYRGLGVDTQYF | TGTGCCAGCAGTTTAGAGTATAGGGGGTTGGGGGTGGATACGCAGTATTTT
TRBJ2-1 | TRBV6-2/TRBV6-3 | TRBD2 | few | CASRLFSGSYNEQFF | TGTGCCAGCAGACTGTTTAGCGGGAGCTACAATGAGCAGTTCTTC
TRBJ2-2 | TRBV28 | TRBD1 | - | CASSPGTGWPGELFF | TGTGCCAGCAGTCCCGGGACAGGGTGGCCCGGGGAGCTGTTTTTT
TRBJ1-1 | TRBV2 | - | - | CASSLTGTLAFF | TGTGCCAGCAGTCTAACAGGGACGTTAGCTTTCTTT
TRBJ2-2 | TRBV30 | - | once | CALSWYGKPGELFF | TGTGCCCTTTCGTGGTACGGGAAGCCCGGGGAGCTGTTTTTT
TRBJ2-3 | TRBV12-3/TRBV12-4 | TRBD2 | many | CASSRTSGSGTQYF | TGTGCCAGCAGCCGGACTAGCGGGAGTGGGACGCAGTATTTT
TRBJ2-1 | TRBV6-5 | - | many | CASSFGGTLLDEQFF | TGTGCCAGCAGTTTTGGCGGGACCCTCTTGGACGAGCAGTTCTTC
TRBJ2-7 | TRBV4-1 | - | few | CASSQVIREHEQYF | TGCGCCAGCAGCCAAGTGATTCGGGAACACGAGCAGTACTTC
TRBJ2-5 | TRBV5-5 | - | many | CASGSGETQYF | TGTGCCAGCGGCTCCGGGGAGACCCAGTACTTC
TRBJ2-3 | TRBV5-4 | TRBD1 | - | CASSVDRGLGTDTQYF | TGTGCCAGCAGCGTCGACAGGGGGCTAGGCACAGATACGCAGTATTTT
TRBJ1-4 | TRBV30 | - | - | CAWSVPGRSNEKLFF | TGTGCCTGGAGTGTACCTGGGAGGTCTAATGAAAAACTGTTTTTT
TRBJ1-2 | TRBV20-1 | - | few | CSGQTIMEFLGYTF | TGCAGCGGACAAACAATTATGGAATTCTTGGGCTACACCTTC